Sequencing of this T cell receptor beta chain was carried out in a study of T-cell memory formation after mild COVID-19. Study-wide results and limits: Day 15 to 85 contracting clones showed balanced CD4/CD8; later expanders leaned CD4+. Among clones peaking at day 37 in the second wave, SARS-CoV-2 specificity remained unconfirmed.

This clonotype was detected only a few times. Its target is not known. TCRdb re-analysed the 5' RACE reads in MiXCR, keeping a single row per CDR3 protein. This table has some 490,000 distinct CDR3 sequences, roughly 18% appearing once. The sequencing sample was made of PBMCs or a T cell subset sorted from them (not recorded which). The receptor was derived from an adult woman who had mild COVID-19 (a few samples of this study predate the infection). Cell type and time point are not known.

CDR3 nucleotides: TGTGCCAGCAGCTCCCGGGACAGTCTACCGTACGAGCAGTACTTC. Its protein is CASSSRDSLPYEQYF. V gene TRBV5-5 combines with J gene TRBJ2-7; 7 bases map to TRBD1. This CDR3 region has 15 residues. The trim removed 3 bases at V and 4 bases at J, leaving 10 bases unmatched. Germline CDR1 reads SGHKS; CDR2 reads YYEKEE (reference sequence).